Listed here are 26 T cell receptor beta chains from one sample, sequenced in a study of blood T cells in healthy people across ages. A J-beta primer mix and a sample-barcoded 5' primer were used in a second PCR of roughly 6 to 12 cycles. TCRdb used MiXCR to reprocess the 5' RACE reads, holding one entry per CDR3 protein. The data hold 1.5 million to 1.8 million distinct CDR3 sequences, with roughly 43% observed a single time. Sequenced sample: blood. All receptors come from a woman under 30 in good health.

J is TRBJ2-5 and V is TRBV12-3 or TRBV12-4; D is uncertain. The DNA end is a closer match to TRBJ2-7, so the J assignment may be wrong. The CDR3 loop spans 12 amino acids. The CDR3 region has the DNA TGTGCCAGCAGTTTCGCCATTTACGAGCAGTACTTC. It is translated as CASSFAIYEQYF.

CDR3: CSVVIFAGSEAFF. CDR3 DNA sequence: TGCAGCGTTGTTATTTTTGCCGGGAGTGAAGCTTTCTTT. The J gene is TRBJ1-1, the V gene TRBV29-1; no clear D gene. Germline V lookup: CDR1 SQVTM, CDR2 ANQGSEA. The CDR3 contains 13 residues. Trimming pared 4 bases from V and 7 bases from J, leaving 16 bases between.

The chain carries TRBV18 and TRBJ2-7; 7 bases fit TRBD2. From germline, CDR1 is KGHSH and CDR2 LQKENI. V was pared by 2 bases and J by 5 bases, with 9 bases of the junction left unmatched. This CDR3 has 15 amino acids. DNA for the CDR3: TGTGCCAGCTCACCAAGTGTGGGAGGGCCCGACGAGCAGTACTTC. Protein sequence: CASSPSVGGPDEQYF. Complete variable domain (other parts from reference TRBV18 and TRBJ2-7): NAGVMQNPRHLVRRRGQEARLRCSPMKGHSHVYWYRQLPEEGLKFMVYLQKENIIDESGMPKERFSAEFPKEGPSILRIQQVVRGDSAAYFCASSPSVGGPDEQYFGPGTRLTVT.

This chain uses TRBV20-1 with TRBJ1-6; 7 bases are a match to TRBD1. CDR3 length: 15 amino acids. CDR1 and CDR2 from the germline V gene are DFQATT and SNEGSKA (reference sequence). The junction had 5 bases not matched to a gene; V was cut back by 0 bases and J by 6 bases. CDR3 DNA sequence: TGCAGTGCTAGAGACGCCAGGGGGATTAATTCACCCCTCCACTTT. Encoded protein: CSARDARGINSPLHF.

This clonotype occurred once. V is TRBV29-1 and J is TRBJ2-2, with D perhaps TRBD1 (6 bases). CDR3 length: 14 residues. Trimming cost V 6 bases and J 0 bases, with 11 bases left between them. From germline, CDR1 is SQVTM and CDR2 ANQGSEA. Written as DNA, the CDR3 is TGCAGCGTCGAGGGACAACCGAACACCGGGGAGCTGTTTTTT. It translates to CSVEGQPNTGELFF.

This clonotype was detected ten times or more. DNA for the CDR3: TGTGCCAGCAGTTTAGGGCGGATGAACACTGAAGCTTTCTTT. It codes for CASSLGRMNTEAFF. The chain links TRBV27 to TRBJ1-1; D not resolved. This CDR3 is 14 amino acids long. Germline V gene sequence: CDR1 MNHEY, CDR2 SMNVEV (reference sequence). Between the trimmed V and J ends, which lost 2 bases and 0 bases, there was a span of 7 bases.

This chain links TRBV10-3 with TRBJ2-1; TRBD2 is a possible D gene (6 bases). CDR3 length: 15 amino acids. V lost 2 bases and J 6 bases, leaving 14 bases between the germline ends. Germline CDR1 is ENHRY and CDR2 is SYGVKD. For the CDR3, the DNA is TGTGCCATCAGTGAGCCGGGGACTCTATCCAATGAGCAGTTCTTC. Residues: CAISEPGTLSNEQFF.

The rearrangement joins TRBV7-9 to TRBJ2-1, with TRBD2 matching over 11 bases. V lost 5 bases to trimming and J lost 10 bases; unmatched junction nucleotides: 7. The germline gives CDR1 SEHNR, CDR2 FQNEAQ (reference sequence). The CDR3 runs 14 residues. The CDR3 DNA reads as TGTGCCAGCAGCGGGGGACTAGCGGCACACGAGCAGTTCTTC. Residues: CASSGGLAAHEQFF.

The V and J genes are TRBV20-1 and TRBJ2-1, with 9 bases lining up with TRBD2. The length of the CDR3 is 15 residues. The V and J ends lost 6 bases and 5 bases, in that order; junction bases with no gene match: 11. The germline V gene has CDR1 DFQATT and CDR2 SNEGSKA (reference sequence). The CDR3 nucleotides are TGCAGTGCCGACGGGACTAGCTTCACCCACAATGAGCAGTTCTTC. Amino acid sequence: CSADGTSFTHNEQFF.

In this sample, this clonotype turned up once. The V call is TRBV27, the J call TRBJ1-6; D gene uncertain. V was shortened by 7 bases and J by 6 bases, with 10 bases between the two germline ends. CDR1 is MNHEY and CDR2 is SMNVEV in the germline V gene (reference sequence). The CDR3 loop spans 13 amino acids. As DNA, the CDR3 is TGTGCCAGCAAGCCCTACCTTAATTCACCCCTCCACTTT. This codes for CASKPYLNSPLHF.

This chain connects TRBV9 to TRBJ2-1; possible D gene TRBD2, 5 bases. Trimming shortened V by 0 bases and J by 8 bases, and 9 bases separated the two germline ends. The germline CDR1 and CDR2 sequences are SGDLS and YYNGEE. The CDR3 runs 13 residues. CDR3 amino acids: CASSVAGFHEQFF. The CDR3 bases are TGTGCCAGCAGCGTAGCGGGGTTCCATGAGCAGTTCTTC.

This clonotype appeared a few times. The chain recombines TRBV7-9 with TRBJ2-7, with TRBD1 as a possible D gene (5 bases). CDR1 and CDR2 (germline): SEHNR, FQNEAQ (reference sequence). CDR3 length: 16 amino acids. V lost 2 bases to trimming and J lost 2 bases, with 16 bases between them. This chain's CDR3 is CASSLSRNSGTYEQYF. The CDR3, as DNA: TGTGCCAGCAGCTTATCCCGAAACTCAGGGACCTACGAGCAGTACTTC. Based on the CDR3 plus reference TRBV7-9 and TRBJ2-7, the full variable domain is DTGVSQNPRHKITKRGQNVTFRCDPISEHNRLYWYRQTLGQGPEFLTYFQNEAQLEKSRLLSDRFSAERPKGSFSTLEIQRTEQGDSAMYLCASSLSRNSGTYEQYFGPGTRLTVT.

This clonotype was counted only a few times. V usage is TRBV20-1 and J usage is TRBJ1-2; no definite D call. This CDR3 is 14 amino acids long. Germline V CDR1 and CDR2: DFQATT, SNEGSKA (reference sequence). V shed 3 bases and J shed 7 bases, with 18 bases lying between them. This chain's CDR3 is CSARESAAKSGYTF. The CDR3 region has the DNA TGCAGTGCTAGGGAATCGGCTGCGAAAAGTGGCTACACCTTC.

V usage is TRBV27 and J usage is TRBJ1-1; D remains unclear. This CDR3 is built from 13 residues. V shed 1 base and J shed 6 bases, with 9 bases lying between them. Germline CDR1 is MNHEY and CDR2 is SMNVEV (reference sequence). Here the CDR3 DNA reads TGTGCCAGCAGTTTATATGGGAGAGCTGAAGCTTTCTTT. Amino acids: CASSLYGRAEAFF.

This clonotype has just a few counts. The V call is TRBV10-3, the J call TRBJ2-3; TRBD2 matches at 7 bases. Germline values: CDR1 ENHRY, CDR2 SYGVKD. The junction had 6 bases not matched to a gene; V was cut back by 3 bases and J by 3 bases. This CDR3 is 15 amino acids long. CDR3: CAISDQGGRTDTQYF. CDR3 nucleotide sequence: TGTGCCATCAGTGATCAAGGCGGGAGAACAGATACGCAGTATTTT.

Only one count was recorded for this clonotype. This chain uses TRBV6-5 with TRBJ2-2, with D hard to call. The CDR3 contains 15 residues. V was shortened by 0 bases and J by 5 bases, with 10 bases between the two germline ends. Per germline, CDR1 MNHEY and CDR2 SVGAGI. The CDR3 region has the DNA TGTGCCAGCAGTTACTCGAATATTGGGACCGGGGAGCTGTTTTTT. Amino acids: CASSYSNIGTGELFF.

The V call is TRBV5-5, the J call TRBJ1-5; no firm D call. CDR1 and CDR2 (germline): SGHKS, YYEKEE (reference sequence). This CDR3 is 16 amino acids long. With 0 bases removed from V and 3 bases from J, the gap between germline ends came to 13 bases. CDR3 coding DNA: TGTGCCAGCAGCTTGGTGTCGATGAACCACAATCAGCCCCAGCATTTT. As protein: CASSLVSMNHNQPQHF.

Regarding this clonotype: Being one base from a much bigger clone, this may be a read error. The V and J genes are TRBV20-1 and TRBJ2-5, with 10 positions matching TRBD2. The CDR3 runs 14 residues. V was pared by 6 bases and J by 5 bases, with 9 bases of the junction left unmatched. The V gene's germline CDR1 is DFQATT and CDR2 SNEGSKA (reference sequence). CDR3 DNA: TGCAGTGCGCCCGGGACTAGCGCGGTGGAGACCCAGTACTTC. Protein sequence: CSAPGTSAVETQYF.

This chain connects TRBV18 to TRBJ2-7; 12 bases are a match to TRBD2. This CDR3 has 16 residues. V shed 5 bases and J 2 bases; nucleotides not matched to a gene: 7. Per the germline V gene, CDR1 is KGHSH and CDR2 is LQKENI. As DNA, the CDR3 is TGTGCCAGCTCAAGATCGACTAGCGGGAGTCCCTACGAGCAGTACTTC. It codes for CASSRSTSGSPYEQYF. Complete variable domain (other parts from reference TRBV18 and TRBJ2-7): NAGVMQNPRHLVRRRGQEARLRCSPMKGHSHVYWYRQLPEEGLKFMVYLQKENIIDESGMPKERFSAEFPKEGPSILRIQQVVRGDSAAYFCASSRSTSGSPYEQYFGPGTRLTVT.

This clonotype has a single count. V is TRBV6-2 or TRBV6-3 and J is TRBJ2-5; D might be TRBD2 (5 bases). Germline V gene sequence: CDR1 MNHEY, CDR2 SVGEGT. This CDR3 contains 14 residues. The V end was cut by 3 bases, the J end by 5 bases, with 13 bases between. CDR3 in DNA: TGTGCCAGCAGTTATCCGGGATTCGAGGAGACCCAGTACTTC. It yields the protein CASSYPGFEETQYF.

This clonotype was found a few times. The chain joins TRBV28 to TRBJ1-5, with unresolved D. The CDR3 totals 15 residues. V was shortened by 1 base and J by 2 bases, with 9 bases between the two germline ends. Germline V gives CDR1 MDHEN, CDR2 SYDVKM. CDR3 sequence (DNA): TGTGCCAGCAGTTTATCCCAAAGGGGCAATCAGCCCCAGCATTTT. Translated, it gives CASSLSQRGNQPQHF.

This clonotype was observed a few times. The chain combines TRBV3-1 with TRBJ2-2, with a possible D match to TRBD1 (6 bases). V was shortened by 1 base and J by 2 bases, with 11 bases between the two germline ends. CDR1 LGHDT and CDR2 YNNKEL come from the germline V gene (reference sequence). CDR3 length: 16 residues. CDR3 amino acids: CASSQAGTPNTGELFF. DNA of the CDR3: TGTGCCAGCAGCCAAGCGGGGACACCTAACACCGGGGAGCTGTTTTTT. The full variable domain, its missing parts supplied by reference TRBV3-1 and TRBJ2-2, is DTAVSQTPKYLVTQMGNDKSIKCEQNLGHDTMYWYKQDSKKFLKIMFSYNNKELIINETVPNRFSPKSPDKAHLNLHINSLELGDSAVYFCASSQAGTPNTGELFFGEGSRLTVL.

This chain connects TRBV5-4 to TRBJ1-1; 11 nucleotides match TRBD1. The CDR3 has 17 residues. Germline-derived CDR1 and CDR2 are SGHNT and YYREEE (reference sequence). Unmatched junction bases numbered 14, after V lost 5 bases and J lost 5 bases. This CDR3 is CASRSGQGARLYTEAFF. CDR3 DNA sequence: TGTGCCAGCAGAAGCGGACAGGGGGCGCGTTTGTATACTGAAGCTTTCTTT. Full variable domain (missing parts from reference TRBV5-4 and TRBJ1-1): ETGVTQSPTHLIKTRGQQVTLRCSSQSGHNTVSWYQQALGQGPQFIFQYYREEENGRGNFPPRFSGLQFPNYSSELNVNALELDDSALYLCASRSGQGARLYTEAFFGQGTRLTVV.

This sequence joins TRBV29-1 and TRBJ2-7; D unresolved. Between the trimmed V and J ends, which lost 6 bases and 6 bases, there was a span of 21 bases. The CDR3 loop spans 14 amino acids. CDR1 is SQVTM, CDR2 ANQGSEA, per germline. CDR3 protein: CSVVQSGPNSEQYF. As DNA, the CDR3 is TGCAGCGTCGTCCAATCGGGCCCCAACTCCGAGCAGTACTTC.

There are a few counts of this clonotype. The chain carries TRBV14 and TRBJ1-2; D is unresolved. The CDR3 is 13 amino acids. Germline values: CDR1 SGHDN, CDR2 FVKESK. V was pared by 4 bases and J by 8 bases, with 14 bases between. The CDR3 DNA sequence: TGTGCCAGCAGCCCCGATAGGGCGAAAGGCTACACCTTC. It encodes CASSPDRAKGYTF.

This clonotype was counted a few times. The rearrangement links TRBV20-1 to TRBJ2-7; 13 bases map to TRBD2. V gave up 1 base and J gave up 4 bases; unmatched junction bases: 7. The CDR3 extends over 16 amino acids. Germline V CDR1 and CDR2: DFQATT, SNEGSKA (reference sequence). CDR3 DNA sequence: TGCAGTGCTAGAGGACTAGCGGGGGGTTTTTCTTACGAGCAGTACTTC. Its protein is CSARGLAGGFSYEQYF.